Sequencing of this T cell receptor (beta chain) was carried out in a study of control samples from healthy donors and cancer patients. TCRdb keeps only in-frame clones here, not all; method: immunoSEQ multiplex PCR. Found here are about 170,000 clones, about nine tenths of them singletons; the top ten hold 1.5%. The TCR sequence derives from a woman younger than 45 in good health. Sequencing input: blood.

The CDR3 here is CASSEFAGGANVLTF. DNA for the CDR3: TGTGCCAGCAGTGAATTCGCAGGGGGGGCCAACGTCCTGACTTTC. V and J are TRBV6-1 and TRBJ2-6; a weak D match, TRBD1 (5 bases). CDR1 is MNHNS and CDR2 is SASEGT in the germline V gene. The CDR3 runs 15 residues. Trimming removed 2 bases from V and 4 bases from J, with 9 bases in between.